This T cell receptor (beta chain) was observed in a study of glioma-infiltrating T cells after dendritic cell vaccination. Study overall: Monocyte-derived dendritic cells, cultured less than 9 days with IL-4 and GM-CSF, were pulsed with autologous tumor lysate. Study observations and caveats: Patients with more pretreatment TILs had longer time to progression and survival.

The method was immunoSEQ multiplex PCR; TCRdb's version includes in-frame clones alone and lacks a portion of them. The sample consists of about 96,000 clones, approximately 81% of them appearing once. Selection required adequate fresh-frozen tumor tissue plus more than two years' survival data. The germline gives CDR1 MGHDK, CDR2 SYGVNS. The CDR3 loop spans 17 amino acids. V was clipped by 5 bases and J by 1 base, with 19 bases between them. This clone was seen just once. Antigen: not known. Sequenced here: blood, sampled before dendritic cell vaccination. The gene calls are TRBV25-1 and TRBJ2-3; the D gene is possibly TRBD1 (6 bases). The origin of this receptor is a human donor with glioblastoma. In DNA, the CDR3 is TGTGCCAGCAGTCTATCTTTGGGGGCCGGAGGCACAGATACGCAGTATTTT. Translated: CASSLSLGAGGTDTQYF.